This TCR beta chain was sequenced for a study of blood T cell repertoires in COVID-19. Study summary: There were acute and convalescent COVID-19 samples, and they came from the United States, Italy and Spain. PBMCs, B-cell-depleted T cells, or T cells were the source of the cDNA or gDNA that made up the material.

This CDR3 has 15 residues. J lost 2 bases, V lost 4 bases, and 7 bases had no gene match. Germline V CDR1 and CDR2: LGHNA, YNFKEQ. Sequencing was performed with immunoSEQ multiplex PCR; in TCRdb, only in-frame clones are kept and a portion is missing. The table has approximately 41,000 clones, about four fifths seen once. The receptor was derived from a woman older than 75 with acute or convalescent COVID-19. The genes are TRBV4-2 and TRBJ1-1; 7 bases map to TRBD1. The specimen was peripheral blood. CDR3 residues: CASSLPNRGNTEAFF. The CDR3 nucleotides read TGTGCCAGCAGCCTCCCAAACAGGGGCAACACTGAAGCTTTCTTT.